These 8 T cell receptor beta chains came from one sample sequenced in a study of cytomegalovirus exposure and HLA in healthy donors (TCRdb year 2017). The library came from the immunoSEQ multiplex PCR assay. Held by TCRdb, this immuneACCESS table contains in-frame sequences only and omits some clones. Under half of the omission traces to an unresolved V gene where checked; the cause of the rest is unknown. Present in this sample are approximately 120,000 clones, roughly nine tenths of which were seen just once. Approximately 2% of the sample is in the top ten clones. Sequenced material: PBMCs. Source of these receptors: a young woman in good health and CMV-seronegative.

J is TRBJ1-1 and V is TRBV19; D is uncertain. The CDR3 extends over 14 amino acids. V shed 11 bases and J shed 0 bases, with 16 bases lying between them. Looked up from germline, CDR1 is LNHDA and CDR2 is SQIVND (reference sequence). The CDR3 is CASKHAGLNTEAFF. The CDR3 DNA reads TGTGCCTCTAAACATGCGGGCTTGAACACTGAAGCTTTCTTT. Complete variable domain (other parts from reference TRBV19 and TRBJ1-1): DGGITQSPKYLFRKEGQNVTLSCEQNLNHDAMYWYRQDPGQGLRLIYYSQIVNDFQKGDIAEGYSVSREKKESFPLTVTSAQKNPTAFYLCASKHAGLNTEAFFGQGTRLTVV.

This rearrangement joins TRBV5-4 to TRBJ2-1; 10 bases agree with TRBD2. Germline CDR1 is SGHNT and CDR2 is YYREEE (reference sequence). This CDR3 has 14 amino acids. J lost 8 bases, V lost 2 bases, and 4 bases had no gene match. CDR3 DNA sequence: TGTGCCAGCAGCTTCATTGGACTAGCGGATGAGCAGTTCTTC. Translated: CASSFIGLADEQFF.

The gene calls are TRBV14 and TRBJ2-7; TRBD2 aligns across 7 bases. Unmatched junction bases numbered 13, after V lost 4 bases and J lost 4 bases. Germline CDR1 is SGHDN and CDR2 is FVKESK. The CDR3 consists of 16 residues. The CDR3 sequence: CASSLSGGGIRYEQYF. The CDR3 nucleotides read TGTGCCAGCAGCCTGTCCGGGGGAGGGATTCGGTACGAGCAGTACTTC. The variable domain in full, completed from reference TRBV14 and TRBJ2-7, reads EAGVTQFPSHSVIEKGQTVTLRCDPISGHDNLYWYRRVMGKEIKFLLHFVKESKQDESGMPNNRFLAERTGGTYSTLKVQPAELEDSGVYFCASSLSGGGIRYEQYFGPGTRLTVT.

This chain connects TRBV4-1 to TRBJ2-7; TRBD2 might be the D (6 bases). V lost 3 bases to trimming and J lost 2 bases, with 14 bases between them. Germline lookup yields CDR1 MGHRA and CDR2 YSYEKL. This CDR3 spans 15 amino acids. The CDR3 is CASSQGGTFTYEQYF. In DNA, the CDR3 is TGCGCCAGCAGCCAGGGCGGGACCTTTACCTACGAGCAGTACTTC.

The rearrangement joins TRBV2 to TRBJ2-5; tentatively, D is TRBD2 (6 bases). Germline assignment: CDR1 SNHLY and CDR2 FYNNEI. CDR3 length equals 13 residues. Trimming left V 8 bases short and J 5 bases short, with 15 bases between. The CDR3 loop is CASQAGEDETQYF. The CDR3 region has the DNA TGTGCCAGCCAGGCTGGGGAGGACGAGACCCAGTACTTC.

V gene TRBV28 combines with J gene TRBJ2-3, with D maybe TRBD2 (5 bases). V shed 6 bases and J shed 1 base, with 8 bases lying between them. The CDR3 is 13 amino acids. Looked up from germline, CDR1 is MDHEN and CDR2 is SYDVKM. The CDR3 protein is CASRTEGTDTQYF. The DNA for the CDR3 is TGTGCCAGCAGGACGGAGGGCACAGATACGCAGTATTTT.

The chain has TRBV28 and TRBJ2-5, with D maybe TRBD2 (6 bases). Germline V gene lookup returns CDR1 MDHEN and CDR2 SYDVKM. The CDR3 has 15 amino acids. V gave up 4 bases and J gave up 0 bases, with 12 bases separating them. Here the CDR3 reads CASSSGELYQETQYF. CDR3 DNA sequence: TGTGCCAGCAGTTCGGGGGAGTTATACCAAGAGACCCAGTACTTC.

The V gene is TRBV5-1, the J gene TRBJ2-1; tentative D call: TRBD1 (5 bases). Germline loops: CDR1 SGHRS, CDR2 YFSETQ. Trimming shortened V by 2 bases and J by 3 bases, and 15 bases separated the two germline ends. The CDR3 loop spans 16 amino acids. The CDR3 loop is CASSLVGHSRYNEQFF. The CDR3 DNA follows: TGCGCCAGCAGCTTAGTGGGGCATTCTCGCTACAATGAGCAGTTCTTC.